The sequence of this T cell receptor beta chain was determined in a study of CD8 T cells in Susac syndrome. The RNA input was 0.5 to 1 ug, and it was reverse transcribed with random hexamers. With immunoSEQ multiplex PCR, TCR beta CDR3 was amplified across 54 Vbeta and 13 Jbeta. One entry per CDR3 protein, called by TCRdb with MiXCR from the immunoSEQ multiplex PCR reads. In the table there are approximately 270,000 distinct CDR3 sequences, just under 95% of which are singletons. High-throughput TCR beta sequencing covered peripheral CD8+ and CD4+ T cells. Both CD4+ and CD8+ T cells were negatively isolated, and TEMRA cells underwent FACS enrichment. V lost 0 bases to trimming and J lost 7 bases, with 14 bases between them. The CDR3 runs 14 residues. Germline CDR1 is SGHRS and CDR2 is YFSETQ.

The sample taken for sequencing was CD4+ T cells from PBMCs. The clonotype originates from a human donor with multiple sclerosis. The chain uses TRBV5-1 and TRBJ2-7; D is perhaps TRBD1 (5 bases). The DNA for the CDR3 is TGCGCCAGCAGCTTGGGCAGGGTAGGTGGGGAGCAGTACTTC. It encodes CASSLGRVGGEQYF.